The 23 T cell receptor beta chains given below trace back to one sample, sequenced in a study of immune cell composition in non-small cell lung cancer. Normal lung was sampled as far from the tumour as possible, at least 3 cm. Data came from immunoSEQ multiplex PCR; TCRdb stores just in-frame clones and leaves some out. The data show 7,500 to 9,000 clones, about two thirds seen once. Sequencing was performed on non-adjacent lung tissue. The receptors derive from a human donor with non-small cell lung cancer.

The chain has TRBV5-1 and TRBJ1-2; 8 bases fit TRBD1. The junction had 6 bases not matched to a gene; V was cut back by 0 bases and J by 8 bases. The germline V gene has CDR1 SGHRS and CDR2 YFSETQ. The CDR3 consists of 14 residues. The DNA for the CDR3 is TGCGCCAGCAGCTTGGGAGGGACAGGCGACGGCTACACCTTC. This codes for CASSLGGTGDGYTF.

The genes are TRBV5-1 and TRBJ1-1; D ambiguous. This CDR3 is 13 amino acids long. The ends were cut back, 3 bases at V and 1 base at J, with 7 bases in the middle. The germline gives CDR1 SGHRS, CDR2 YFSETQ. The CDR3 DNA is TGCGCCAGCAGCTCTACAGCGAACACTGAAGCTTTCTTT. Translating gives CASSSTANTEAFF.

The CDR3 is CASSHGQGVRNEQFF. CDR3 nucleotide sequence: TGCGCCAGCAGCCATGGACAGGGGGTCCGCAATGAGCAGTTCTTC. The chain is built from TRBV4-1 and TRBJ2-1; TRBD1 agrees at 10 bases. V shed 3 bases, J shed 6 bases, and the junction held 5 bases outside the gene matches. The CDR3 spans 15 residues. Germline loops: CDR1 MGHRA, CDR2 YSYEKL.

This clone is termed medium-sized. CDR3 sequence: CSVVNSPDTEAFF. DNA of the CDR3: TGCAGCGTTGTTAACTCCCCGGACACTGAAGCTTTCTTT. The chain recombines TRBV29-1 with TRBJ1-1; D call uncertain. V lost 4 bases to trimming and J lost 3 bases, with 12 bases between them. Germline V gene data show CDR1 as SQVTM and CDR2 as ANQGSEA. This CDR3 region has 13 residues.

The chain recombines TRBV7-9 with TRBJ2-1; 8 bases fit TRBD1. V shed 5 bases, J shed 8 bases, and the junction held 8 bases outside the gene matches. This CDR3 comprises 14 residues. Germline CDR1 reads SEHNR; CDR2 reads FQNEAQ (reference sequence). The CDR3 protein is CASSPTDRVDEQFF. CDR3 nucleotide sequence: TGTGCCAGCAGCCCGACGGACAGGGTCGATGAGCAGTTCTTC.

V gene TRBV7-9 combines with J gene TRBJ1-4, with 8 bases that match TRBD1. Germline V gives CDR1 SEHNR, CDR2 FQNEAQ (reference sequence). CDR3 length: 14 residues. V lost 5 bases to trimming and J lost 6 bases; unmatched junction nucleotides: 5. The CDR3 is CASSHVRGHEKLFF. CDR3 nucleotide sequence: TGTGCCAGCAGCCATGTCAGGGGGCATGAAAAACTGTTTTTT.

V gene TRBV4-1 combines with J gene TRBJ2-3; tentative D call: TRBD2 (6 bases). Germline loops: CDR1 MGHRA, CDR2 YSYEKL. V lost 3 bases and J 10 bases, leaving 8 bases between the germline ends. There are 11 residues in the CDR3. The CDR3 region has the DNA TGCGCCAGCAGCCACGGGACTCCGCAGTATTTT. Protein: CASSHGTPQYF.

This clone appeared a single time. CDR3 region: CASSIYGVNTGELFF. The CDR3 region has the DNA TGTGCCAGTAGTATTTACGGAGTAAACACCGGGGAGCTGTTTTTT. The chain carries TRBV19 and TRBJ2-2; D is undetermined. V was cut by 3 bases and J by 2 bases, with 10 bases left in between. The CDR3 has 15 amino acids. CDR1 LNHDA and CDR2 SQIVND come from the germline V gene (reference sequence).

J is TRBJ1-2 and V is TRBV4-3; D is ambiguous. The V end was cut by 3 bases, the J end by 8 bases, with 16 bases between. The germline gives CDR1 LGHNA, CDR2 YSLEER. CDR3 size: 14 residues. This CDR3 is CASSHPTNRRGYTF. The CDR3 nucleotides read TGCGCCAGCAGCCATCCCACAAACCGGAGAGGCTACACCTTC.

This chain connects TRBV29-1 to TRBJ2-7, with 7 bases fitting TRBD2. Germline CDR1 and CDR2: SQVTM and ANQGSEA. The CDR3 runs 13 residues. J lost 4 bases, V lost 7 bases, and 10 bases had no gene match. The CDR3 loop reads CSGSGDSGYEQYF. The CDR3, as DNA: TGCAGCGGAAGCGGGGATAGCGGATACGAGCAGTACTTC.

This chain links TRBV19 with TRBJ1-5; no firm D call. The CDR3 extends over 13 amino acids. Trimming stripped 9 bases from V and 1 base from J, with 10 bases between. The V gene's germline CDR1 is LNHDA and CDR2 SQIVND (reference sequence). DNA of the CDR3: TGTGCCAGCGGCCACGGGAGCAATCAGCCCCAGCATTTT. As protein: CASGHGSNQPQHF.

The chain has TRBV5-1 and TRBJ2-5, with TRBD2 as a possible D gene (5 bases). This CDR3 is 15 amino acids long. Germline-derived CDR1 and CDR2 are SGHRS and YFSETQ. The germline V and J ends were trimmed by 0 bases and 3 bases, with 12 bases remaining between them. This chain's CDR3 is CASSLAGVTKETQYF. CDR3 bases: TGCGCCAGCAGCTTGGCCGGGGTTACAAAAGAGACCCAGTACTTC.

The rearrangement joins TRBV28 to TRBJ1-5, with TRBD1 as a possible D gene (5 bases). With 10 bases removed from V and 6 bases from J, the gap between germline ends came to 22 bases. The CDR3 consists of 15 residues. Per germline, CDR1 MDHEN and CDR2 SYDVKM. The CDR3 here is CATIPTGGKTQPQHF. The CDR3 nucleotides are TGTGCCACCATCCCAACGGGGGGTAAAACTCAGCCCCAGCATTTT.

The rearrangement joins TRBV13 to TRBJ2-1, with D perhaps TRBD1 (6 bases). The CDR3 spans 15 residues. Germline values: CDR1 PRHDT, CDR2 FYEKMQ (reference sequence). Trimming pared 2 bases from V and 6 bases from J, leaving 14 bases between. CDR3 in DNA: TGTGCCAGCAGCTTAATGGGGGCCAACGCCAATGAGCAGTTCTTC. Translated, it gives CASSLMGANANEQFF.

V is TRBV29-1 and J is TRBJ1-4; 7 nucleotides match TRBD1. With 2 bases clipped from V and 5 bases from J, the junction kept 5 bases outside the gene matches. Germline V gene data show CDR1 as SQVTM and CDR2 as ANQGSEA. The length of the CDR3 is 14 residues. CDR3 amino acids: CSVESDRKNEKLFF. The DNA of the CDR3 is TGCAGCGTTGAATCGGACAGGAAGAATGAAAAACTGTTTTTT.

The CDR3 region is CASSRGGSGRQETQYF. The DNA for the CDR3 is TGTGCCAGCAGCCGGGGGGGTTCAGGGAGGCAAGAGACCCAGTACTTC. The chain carries TRBV11-2 and TRBJ2-5; 8 bases match TRBD2. The length of the CDR3 is 16 residues. CDR1 is SGHAT, CDR2 FQNNGV, per germline. V lost 5 bases and J lost 2; bases outside the gene matches: 10.

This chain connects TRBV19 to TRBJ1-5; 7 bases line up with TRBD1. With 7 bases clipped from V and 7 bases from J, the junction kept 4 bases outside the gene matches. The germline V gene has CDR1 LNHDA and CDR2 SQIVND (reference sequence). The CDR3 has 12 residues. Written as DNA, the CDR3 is TGTGCCAGTACAACAGGGGTACAGCCCCAGCATTTT. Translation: CASTTGVQPQHF.

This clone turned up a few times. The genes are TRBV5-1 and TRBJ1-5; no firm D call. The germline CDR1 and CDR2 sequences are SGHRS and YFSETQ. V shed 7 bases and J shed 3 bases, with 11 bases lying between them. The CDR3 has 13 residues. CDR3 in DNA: TGCGCCAGCTCCCACGGGAACAATCAGCCCCAGCATTTT. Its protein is CASSHGNNQPQHF.

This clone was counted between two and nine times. This CDR3 is CASSAMAGGWNQPQHF. The CDR3 region has the DNA TGTGCCAGCAGCGCCATGGCAGGGGGTTGGAATCAGCCCCAGCATTTT. The chain has TRBV27 and TRBJ1-5; 7 nucleotides line up with TRBD1. V shed 6 bases and J 4 bases; nucleotides not matched to a gene: 12. CDR3 length: 16 residues. Germline CDR1 reads MNHEY; CDR2 reads SMNVEV (reference sequence).

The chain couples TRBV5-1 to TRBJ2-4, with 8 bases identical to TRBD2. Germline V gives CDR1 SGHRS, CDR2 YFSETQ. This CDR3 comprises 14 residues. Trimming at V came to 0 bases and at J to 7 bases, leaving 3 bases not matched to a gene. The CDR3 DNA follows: TGCGCCAGCAGCTTGGGACGGGGGGGGAACATTCAGTACTTC. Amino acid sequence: CASSLGRGGNIQYF. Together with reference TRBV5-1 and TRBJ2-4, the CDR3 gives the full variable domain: KAGVTQTPRYLIKTRGQQVTLSCSPISGHRSVSWYQQTPGQGLQFLFEYFSETQRNKGNFPGRFSGRQFSNSRSEMNVSTLELGDSALYLCASSLGRGGNIQYFGAGTRLSVL.

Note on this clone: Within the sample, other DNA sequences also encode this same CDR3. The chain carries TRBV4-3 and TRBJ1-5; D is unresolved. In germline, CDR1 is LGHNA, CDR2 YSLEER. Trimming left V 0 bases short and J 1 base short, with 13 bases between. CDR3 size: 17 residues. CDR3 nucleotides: TGCGCCAGCAGCCAAGATGCCCGGGGAGGAAGCAATCAGCCCCAGCATTTT. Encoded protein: CASSQDARGGSNQPQHF.

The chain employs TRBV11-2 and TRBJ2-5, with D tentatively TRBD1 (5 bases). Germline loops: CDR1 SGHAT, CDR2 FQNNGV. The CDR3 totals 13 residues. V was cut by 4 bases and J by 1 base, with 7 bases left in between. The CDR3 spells CASSWTPQETQYF. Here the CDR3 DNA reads TGTGCCAGCAGCTGGACACCCCAAGAGACCCAGTACTTC.

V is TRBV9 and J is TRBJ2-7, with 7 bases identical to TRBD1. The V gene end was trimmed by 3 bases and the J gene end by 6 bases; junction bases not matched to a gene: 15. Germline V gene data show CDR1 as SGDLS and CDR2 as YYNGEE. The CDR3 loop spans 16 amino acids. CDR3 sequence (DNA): TGTGCCAGCAGCGCCGGCCATACAGGGGTGAAGGGCGAGCAGTACTTC. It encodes CASSAGHTGVKGEQYF.